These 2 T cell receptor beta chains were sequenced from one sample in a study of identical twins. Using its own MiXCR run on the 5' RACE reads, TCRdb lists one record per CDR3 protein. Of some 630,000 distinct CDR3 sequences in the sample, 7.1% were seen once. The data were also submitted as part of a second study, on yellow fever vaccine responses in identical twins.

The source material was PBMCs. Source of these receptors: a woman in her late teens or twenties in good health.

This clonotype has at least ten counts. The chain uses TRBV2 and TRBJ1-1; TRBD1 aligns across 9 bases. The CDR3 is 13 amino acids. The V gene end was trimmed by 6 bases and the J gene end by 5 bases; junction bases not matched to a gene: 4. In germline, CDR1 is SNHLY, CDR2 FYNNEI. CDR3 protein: CASRYGTGTEAFF. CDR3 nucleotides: TGTGCCAGCAGGTACGGGACAGGGACTGAAGCTTTCTTT.

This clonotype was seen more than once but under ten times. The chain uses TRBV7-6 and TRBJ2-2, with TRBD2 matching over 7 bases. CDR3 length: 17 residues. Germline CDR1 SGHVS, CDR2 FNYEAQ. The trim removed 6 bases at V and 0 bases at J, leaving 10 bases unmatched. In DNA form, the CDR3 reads TGTGCCAGCAGTCGTAGTTCCGGGACTACGAACACCGGGGAGCTGTTTTTT. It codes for CASSRSSGTTNTGELFF.